This TCR beta chain was observed in a study of metastatic and nonmetastatic thyroid tumors. The study, taken as a whole, reports: Reported TCR beta diversity, measured in blood and tumor, was significantly higher for malignant thyroid tumors than for benign nodules.

TCRdb re-called clones from the PCR reads using MiXCR. The table lists about 40,000 clones, approximately 12% of them singletons, with more than 8% in the top ten. This clone rates as medium-sized (0.01 to 0.1%). Its target is unknown. None of the patients had undergone any treatment ahead of thyroid surgery. V lost 6 bases and J 2 bases, leaving 11 bases between the germline ends. The length of the CDR3 is 14 residues. Germline CDR1 reads MNHEY; CDR2 reads SVGEGT. The specimen was blood. J is TRBJ2-1 and V is TRBV6-2 or TRBV6-3, with D perhaps matching TRBD1 (5 bases). The clonotype originates from a female donor with papillary thyroid cancer or a benign thyroid nodule (not recorded which). Some clones in this sample may be carry-over from other donors' samples. The CDR3 DNA reads as TGTGCCAGCAGCCTAGGGGCAGCCTACAATGAGCAGTTCTTC. It is translated as CASSLGAAYNEQFF.